Following are 26 T cell receptor beta chains from one sample sequenced in a study of T-cell reconstitution after alpha-beta-depleted transplantation in children. Unique molecular identifiers were incorporated when the TCRbeta library was constructed. One entry per CDR3 protein results from TCRdb running MiXCR on the PCR reads. There are 150,000 to 250,000 distinct CDR3 sequences in the sample; roughly 15% occur only once, and about 13% lies in the top ten. Sequenced material: PBMCs from the stem cell graft donor, taken from the stem cell graft. The receptor set was obtained from a human donor who donated a stem cell graft to a child with acute lymphoblastic leukemia.

Ten or more counts support this clonotype. The chain employs TRBV5-1 and TRBJ1-4, with a possible D match to TRBD1 (6 bases). The CDR3 totals 16 residues. Deletions cut 2 bases from V and 0 bases from J, with 11 bases between. Germline V gives CDR1 SGHRS, CDR2 YFSETQ. The CDR3 sequence is CASSFGTLATNEKLFF. CDR3 nucleotides: TGCGCCAGCAGCTTCGGGACACTTGCAACTAATGAAAAACTGTTTTTT.

The rearrangement links TRBV19 to TRBJ1-1; tentative D call: TRBD1 (5 bases). CDR3 length: 15 amino acids. Looked up from germline, CDR1 is LNHDA and CDR2 is SQIVND (reference sequence). The ends were cut back, 5 bases at V and 2 bases at J, with 15 bases in the middle. CDR3 region: CASSVSSGPNTEAFF. For the CDR3, the DNA is TGTGCCAGTAGTGTGTCGTCAGGGCCTAACACTGAAGCTTTCTTT. The complete variable domain, with remaining parts taken from reference TRBV19 and TRBJ1-1, reads DGGITQSPKYLFRKEGQNVTLSCEQNLNHDAMYWYRQDPGQGLRLIYYSQIVNDFQKGDIAEGYSVSREKKESFPLTVTSAQKNPTAFYLCASSVSSGPNTEAFFGQGTRLTVV.

This clonotype was counted ten times or more. The rearrangement links TRBV12-3 or TRBV12-4 to TRBJ1-4; no clear D. V was cut by 5 bases and J by 8 bases, with 9 bases left in between. The CDR3 covers 12 residues. CDR3 nucleotides: TGTGCCAGCAGTCAAACATGGGAAAAACTGTTTTTT. This translates into CASSQTWEKLFF.

This clonotype was counted at least ten times. This chain joins TRBV3-1 and TRBJ1-1, with D tentatively TRBD1 (6 bases). This CDR3 region has 16 residues. Trimming removed 3 bases at V and 1 base at J, with 15 bases between. Germline V gene sequence: CDR1 LGHDT, CDR2 YNNKEL (reference sequence). DNA for the CDR3: TGTGCCAGCAGCCAGTTTTTGCGGACAGCGAACACTGAAGCTTTCTTT. This gives the protein CASSQFLRTANTEAFF.

The chain employs TRBV10-3 and TRBJ2-3; the match to TRBD2 covers 9 bases. CDR3 length equals 14 residues. Germline CDR1 ENHRY, CDR2 SYGVKD. Germline trimming cut 4 bases from V and 6 bases from J; bases unmatched to any gene: 5. The CDR3 DNA reads TGTGCCATCAGTGTCAGACTAGCGGAGGATACGCAGTATTTT. Translating gives CAISVRLAEDTQYF.

Many counts were recorded for this clonotype. The chain recombines TRBV7-2 with TRBJ2-3; 9 bases map to TRBD2. The ends lost 5 bases at V and 2 bases at J; junction bases unmatched: 5. Germline-derived CDR1 and CDR2 are SGHTA and FQGNSA. CDR3 length equals 15 residues. In DNA form, the CDR3 reads TGTGCCAGCAGCCCTAGCGGGACCGTCACAGATACGCAGTATTTT. This sequence encodes CASSPSGTVTDTQYF.

This clonotype was counted at least ten times. This rearrangement joins TRBV10-2 to TRBJ2-7; 7 bases align to TRBD1. The germline CDR1 and CDR2 sequences are WSHSY and SAAADI. The V and J ends lost 6 bases and 2 bases, in that order; junction bases with no gene match: 1. There are 12 residues in the CDR3. CDR3 DNA sequence: TGCGCCAGCAGGCAGGGGGCCTACGAGCAGTACTTC. Protein: CASRQGAYEQYF.

A word on this clonotype: A much larger clone lies one base from this, so it may be a read error. The V and J genes are TRBV5-1 and TRBJ1-2; possible D gene TRBD1, 6 bases. V was trimmed by 4 bases and J by 9 bases, leaving 19 bases between them. CDR3 length: 14 residues. The V gene's germline CDR1 is SGHRS and CDR2 YFSETQ. The CDR3: CASSPNRAGHSYTF. Here the CDR3 DNA reads TGCGCCAGCAGCCCCAACAGGGCGGGTCATAGCTACACCTTC.

This clonotype was detected a few times. The genes are TRBV27 and TRBJ2-1; perhaps TRBD1 as D (5 bases). The V end was cut by 0 bases, the J end by 0 bases, with 9 bases between. CDR3 length: 16 amino acids. Germline assignment: CDR1 MNHEY and CDR2 SMNVEV (reference sequence). The CDR3 sequence: CASSLSDISSYNEQFF. CDR3 coding DNA: TGTGCCAGCAGTTTATCGGACATCAGCTCCTACAATGAGCAGTTCTTC.

This clonotype occurred a few times. V is TRBV20-1 and J is TRBJ2-1, with D possibly TRBD1 on 5 matching bases. Between the trimmed V and J ends, which lost 6 bases and 3 bases, there was a span of 15 bases. The CDR3 covers 14 residues. From germline, CDR1 is DFQATT and CDR2 SNEGSKA (reference sequence). The CDR3 loop is CSAETGLDYNEQFF. In nucleotides, the CDR3 is TGCAGTGCGGAAACAGGATTAGACTACAATGAGCAGTTCTTC.

The chain links TRBV7-9 to TRBJ2-7; no reliable D call. This CDR3 comprises 12 residues. V dropped 0 bases and J dropped 9 bases, with 9 bases sitting between them. CDR1 is SEHNR and CDR2 is FQNEAQ in the germline V gene (reference sequence). CDR3 nucleotide sequence: TGTGCCAGCAGCTTAGCCGGCCGACGGCAGTACTTC. It codes for CASSLAGRRQYF.

There are many counts of this clonotype. The rearrangement joins TRBV10-3 to TRBJ2-1; TRBD1 matches at 9 bases. This CDR3 spans 16 amino acids. Per germline, CDR1 ENHRY and CDR2 SYGVKD. The trim removed 2 bases at V and 2 bases at J, leaving 4 bases unmatched. CDR3 in amino acids: CAISEGRDRAYNEQFF. The CDR3 region has the DNA TGTGCCATCAGTGAGGGCCGGGACAGGGCCTACAATGAGCAGTTCTTC.

This clonotype appeared many times. The rearrangement joins TRBV11-2 to TRBJ2-3, with 7 bases that match TRBD2. Per the germline V gene, CDR1 is SGHAT and CDR2 is FQNNGV. Losses at the gene ends were 5 bases for V and 4 bases for J; bases not matched to a gene: 9. The CDR3 length is 15 residues. In DNA, the CDR3 is TGTGCCAGCAGCCTCCGGGGCGGGAGCGCAGATACGCAGTATTTT. It specifies CASSLRGGSADTQYF.

This clonotype was detected many times. The V call is TRBV21-1, the J call TRBJ1-1; TRBD1 is taken as the D call from the table, unchecked against the DNA. TRBV21-1 is noted as a pseudogene. CDR3 length equals 19 residues. Here the CDR3 DNA reads TGTGCCAGCAGCAAAGGCGGGAACGGGGGCCGACTTATGAACACTGAAGCTTTCTTT. The encoded protein is CASSKGGNGGRLMNTEAFF.

This clonotype was detected ten times or more. The J gene is TRBJ1-2, the V gene TRBV12-3 or TRBV12-4; TRBD1 is a possible D gene (6 bases). V lost 3 bases to trimming and J lost 7 bases, with 12 bases between them. There are 13 residues in the CDR3. The CDR3, as DNA: TGTGCCAGCAGTTTCTTGGGGGCGCGTGGCTACACCTTC. Translating gives CASSFLGARGYTF.

This clonotype was detected many times. This chain connects TRBV5-6 to TRBJ1-2; D is unclear. Germline lookup yields CDR1 SGHDT and CDR2 YYEEEE. The CDR3 consists of 12 residues. The V end lost 5 bases, the J end lost 6 bases, and 11 bases lay between the germline ends. The CDR3 nucleotides are TGTGCCAGCAGTCCGGTTCTAGATGGCTACACCTTC. Protein: CASSPVLDGYTF.

The CDR3: CASSMRYNEQFF. In nucleotides, the CDR3 is TGTGCCAGTAGTATGCGATACAATGAGCAGTTCTTC. The chain joins TRBV19 to TRBJ2-1, with D hard to call. The V gene lost 3 bases and the J gene lost 4 bases, with 4 bases spanning the gap. Looked up from germline, CDR1 is LNHDA and CDR2 is SQIVND (reference sequence). The CDR3 runs 12 residues.

Comments on this clonotype: A read error may be the cause here, since a much bigger clone is one base away. The rearrangement joins TRBV29-1 to TRBJ1-4, with D possibly TRBD1 on 5 matching bases. CDR1 is SQVTM, CDR2 ANQGSEA, per germline. The CDR3 has 15 residues. CDR3 loop: CTRLAARDPSEKLFF. In DNA form, the CDR3 reads TGCACCCGCTTGGCCGCCAGGGATCCCAGTGAAAAACTGTTTTTT. Drawing the rest from reference TRBV29-1 and TRBJ1-4, the complete variable domain is SAVISQKPSRDICQRGTSLTIQCQVDSQVTMMFWYRQQPGQSLTLIATANQGSEATYESGFVIDKFPISRPNLTFSTLTVSNMSPEDSSIYLCTRLAARDPSEKLFFGSGTQLSVL.

In this sample, this clonotype turned up many times. J is TRBJ2-1 and V is TRBV6-1, with 8 bases lining up with TRBD2. CDR3 size: 17 residues. V lost 5 bases, J lost 1 base, and 10 bases stayed unmatched. Germline lookup yields CDR1 MNHNS and CDR2 SASEGT. CDR3 coding DNA: TGTGCCAGCAGTCCTATCCGGGTAGCGGGATCCTACAATGAGCAGTTCTTC. This gives the protein CASSPIRVAGSYNEQFF.

This clonotype was seen at least ten times. This chain connects TRBV29-1 to TRBJ2-1; 7 nucleotides agree with TRBD2. The CDR3 runs 16 residues. V trimming: 1 base; J trimming: 8 bases; junction bases outside the gene matches: 14. Germline CDR1 SQVTM, CDR2 ANQGSEA. CDR3: CSVEVGGKVSSHEQFF. The CDR3 DNA is TGCAGCGTTGAAGTGGGGGGGAAGGTCTCGTCCCATGAGCAGTTCTTC.

This clonotype was detected many times. The gene calls are TRBV5-1 and TRBJ2-1, with D possibly being TRBD1 (5 bases). Per the germline V gene, CDR1 is SGHRS and CDR2 is YFSETQ. Deletions cut 0 bases from V and 4 bases from J, with 8 bases between. The CDR3 spans 14 residues. CDR3 residues: CASSLGQTYNEQFF. CDR3 coding DNA: TGCGCCAGCAGCTTGGGACAGACTTACAATGAGCAGTTCTTC. Looking up the rest from reference TRBV5-1 and TRBJ2-1 gives the full variable domain: KAGVTQTPRYLIKTRGQQVTLSCSPISGHRSVSWYQQTPGQGLQFLFEYFSETQRNKGNFPGRFSGRQFSNSRSEMNVSTLELGDSALYLCASSLGQTYNEQFFGPGTRLTVL.

At least ten counts were recorded for this clonotype. The chain has TRBV5-1 and TRBJ1-4; possible D gene TRBD1, 5 bases. This CDR3 contains 14 residues. Looked up from germline, CDR1 is SGHRS and CDR2 is YFSETQ. The germline V and J ends were trimmed by 3 bases and 8 bases, with 14 bases remaining between them. The CDR3 region is CASSSWQGNEKLFF. The CDR3 DNA sequence: TGCGCCAGCAGCTCGTGGCAGGGTAACGAAAAACTGTTTTTT.

J is TRBJ1-3 and V is TRBV30; 7 bases fit TRBD1. Per the germline V gene, CDR1 is GTSNPN and CDR2 is SVGIG (reference sequence). The CDR3 is made up of 15 amino acids. After removal of 3 bases from V and 4 bases from J, the junction contained 9 bases not matched to a gene. The CDR3 coding sequence is TGTGCCTGGAGCGGCGACAGGGTGTTGGGAAACACCATATATTTT. Its translation is CAWSGDRVLGNTIYF.

This clonotype was counted at least ten times. J is TRBJ1-5 and V is TRBV20-1; 7 bases line up with TRBD1. CDR1 is DFQATT, CDR2 SNEGSKA, per germline (reference sequence). The V segment lost 5 bases and the J segment 1 base; nucleotides outside the gene matches: 5. The CDR3 is 14 amino acids. The CDR3 loop is CSAAGTVSNQPQHF. The DNA of the CDR3 is TGCAGTGCTGCCGGGACAGTGAGCAATCAGCCCCAGCATTTT.

The rearrangement uses TRBV2 and TRBJ1-4, with TRBD1 identical over 7 bases. V was clipped by 3 bases and J by 6 bases; unmatched bases: 4. Germline V gene data show CDR1 as SNHLY and CDR2 as FYNNEI. The CDR3 sequence is 14 residues long. The CDR3 region has the DNA TGTGCCAGCAGTGATGACAGGGTGGATGAAAAACTGTTTTTT. The encoded protein is CASSDDRVDEKLFF.

The J gene is TRBJ2-1, the V gene TRBV24-1, with TRBD1 matching 9 bases. The length of the CDR3 is 16 residues. With V trimmed by 3 bases and J by 4 bases, 6 bases remained unmatched. Per germline, CDR1 KGHDR and CDR2 SFDVKD. The DNA of the CDR3 is TGTGCCACCAGTGATGCAGGGACAGGGACTTACAATGAGCAGTTCTTC. Translating it yields CATSDAGTGTYNEQFF.